This TCR beta chain was documented in a study of Ad26.COV2.S vaccination and SARS-CoV-2 variants. Findings and caveats of the study: Substantial response breadth was reportedly seen for spike-specific CD8+ and CD4+ T cells after vaccination. The TCR-based breadth and depth measures might underestimate overall T cell responses.

On this clone: Its antigen is not identified.

Assay: immunoSEQ multiplex PCR; the TCRdb copy retains only in-frame clones and omits some. The sample yields about 390,000 clones, roughly 90% seen once. Treatment specified: approximately 18 received Ad26.COV2.S at low or high dose, single or two shots; five or six received placebo; per-sample allocation not given. Sampling was done on day 63 after the first vaccine or placebo injection. With 1 base removed from V and 3 bases from J, the gap between germline ends came to 12 bases. CDR1 SGHTA and CDR2 FQGNSA come from the germline V gene. The CDR3 runs to 15 residues. The receptor comes from a person between 18 and 59 years old who received the Ad26.COV2.S COVID-19 vaccine or a placebo. V gene TRBV7-2 combines with J gene TRBJ1-2, with D possibly TRBD1 on 6 matching bases. The source was peripheral blood, collected in a trial of Ad26.COV2.S vaccine versus placebo. The DNA for the CDR3 is TGTGCCAGCAGCTTAGTGGGACAATCCTACTATGGCTACACCTTC. Protein product: CASSLVGQSYYGYTF.